This T cell receptor beta chain was recorded in a study of Tregs in tolerant kidney transplant recipients. Related graft donors supplied nonmyeloablative bone marrow transplants, and mixed chimerism was transient. Thawed PBMCs were FACS-sorted into unstimulated CD4+CD25+CD127- regulatory T cells, CD4+CD25- non-regulatory cells, CD4 and CD8 cells. Repertoires were generated with immunoSEQ multiplex PCR, while TCRdb's copy carries only in-frame clones and drops some. The table has tens of thousands of clones, approximately 93% seen once; the top ten hold more than 1.5%. The J segment lost 0 bases and the V segment lost 5 bases, leaving 7 bases of the junction unmatched. This CDR3 is 16 amino acids long. Germline V gene data show CDR1 as SGHNT and CDR2 as YENEEA.

The genes are TRBV11-3 and TRBJ2-1; TRBD2 aligns across 7 bases. This sequence was found in a human patient who received a combined kidney and bone marrow transplant. The graft donor may have given rise to some T cells. The sample here was CD4+ T cells from blood (PBMCs), taken 12 months after the transplant. The CDR3 protein is CASSPIGGSSYNEQFF. The CDR3 DNA reads TGTGCCAGCAGCCCCATCGGGGGGAGCTCCTACAATGAGCAGTTCTTC.